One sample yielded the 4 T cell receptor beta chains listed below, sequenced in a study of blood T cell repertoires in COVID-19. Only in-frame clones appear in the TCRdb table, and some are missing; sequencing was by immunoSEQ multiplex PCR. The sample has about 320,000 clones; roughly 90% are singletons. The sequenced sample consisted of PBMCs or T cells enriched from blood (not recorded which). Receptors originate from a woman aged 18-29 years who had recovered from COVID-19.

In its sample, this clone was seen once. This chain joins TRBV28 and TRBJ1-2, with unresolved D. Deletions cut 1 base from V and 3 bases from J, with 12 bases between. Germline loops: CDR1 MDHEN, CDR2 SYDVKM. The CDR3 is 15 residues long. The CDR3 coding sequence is TGTGCCAGCAGTTTATTCGGTGAGGGCTACTATGGCTACACCTTC. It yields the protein CASSLFGEGYYGYTF.

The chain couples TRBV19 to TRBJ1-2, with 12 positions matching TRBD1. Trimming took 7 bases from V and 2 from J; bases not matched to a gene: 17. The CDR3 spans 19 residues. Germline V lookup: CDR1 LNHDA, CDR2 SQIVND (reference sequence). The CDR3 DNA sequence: TGTGCCAGTATTGCGGGACAGGGGGCGCCCCCCGAGCTGAACTATGGCTACACCTTC. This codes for CASIAGQGAPPELNYGYTF.

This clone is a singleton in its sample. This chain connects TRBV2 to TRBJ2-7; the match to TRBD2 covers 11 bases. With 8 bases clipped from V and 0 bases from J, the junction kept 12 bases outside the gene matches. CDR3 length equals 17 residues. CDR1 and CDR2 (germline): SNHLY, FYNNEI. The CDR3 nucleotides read TGTGCCAGCCTGGGACTAGCGGATGCTGCGACCTCCTACGAGCAGTACTTC. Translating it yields CASLGLADAATSYEQYF.

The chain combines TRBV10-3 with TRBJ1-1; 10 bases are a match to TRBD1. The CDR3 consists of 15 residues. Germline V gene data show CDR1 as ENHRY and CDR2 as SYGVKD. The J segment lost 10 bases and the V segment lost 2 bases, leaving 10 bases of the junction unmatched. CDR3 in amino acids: CAISENMGQGLSAFF. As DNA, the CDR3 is TGTGCCATCAGTGAGAATATGGGACAGGGGTTGTCAGCTTTCTTT.